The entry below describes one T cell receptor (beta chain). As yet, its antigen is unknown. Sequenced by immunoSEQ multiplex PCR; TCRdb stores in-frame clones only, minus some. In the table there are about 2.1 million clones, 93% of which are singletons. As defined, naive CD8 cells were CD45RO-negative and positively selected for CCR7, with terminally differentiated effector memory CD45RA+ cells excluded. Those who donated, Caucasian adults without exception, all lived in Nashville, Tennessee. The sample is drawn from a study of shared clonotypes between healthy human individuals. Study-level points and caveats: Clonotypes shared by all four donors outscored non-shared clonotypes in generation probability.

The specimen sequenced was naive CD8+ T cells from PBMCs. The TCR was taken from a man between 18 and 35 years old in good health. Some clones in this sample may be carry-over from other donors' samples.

DNA for the CDR3: TGTGCCAGCAGCTTAGAGCGTCCGGGACAGGCATACTATGGCTACACCTTC. It codes for CASSLERPGQAYYGYTF. J is TRBJ1-2 and V is TRBV7-9; TRBD1 agrees at 8 bases. The CDR3 contains 17 residues. The V segment lost 1 base and the J segment 3 bases; nucleotides outside the gene matches: 10. From germline, CDR1 is SEHNR and CDR2 FQNEAQ (reference sequence).